Following are 20 T cell receptor beta chains from one sample sequenced in a study of T cell responses to AZD1222 COVID-19 vaccine. Sequencing used immunoSEQ multiplex PCR; TCRdb keeps in-frame clones, though not all of them. The sample contains 55,000 to 85,000 clones, roughly 89% of which appear only once. Source: peripheral blood, taken on day 0 of AZD1222 vaccination. These receptors were taken from an adult in good health.

The chain has TRBV18 and TRBJ2-1, with D possibly being TRBD2 (6 bases). CDR1 is KGHSH and CDR2 is LQKENI in the germline V gene. CDR3 length: 13 residues. V was shortened by 6 bases and J by 4 bases, with 10 bases between the two germline ends. CDR3 DNA: TGTGCCAGCTCGGAGGCGGGGTACAATGAGCAGTTCTTC. Amino acid sequence: CASSEAGYNEQFF.

The chain links TRBV2 to TRBJ1-1, with TRBD1 identical over 7 bases. Trimming took 6 bases from V and 5 from J; bases not matched to a gene: 6. The CDR3 spans 13 residues. Germline assignment: CDR1 SNHLY and CDR2 FYNNEI. The chain's CDR3 is CASRTPGGTEAFF. In DNA form, the CDR3 reads TGTGCCAGCAGAACCCCAGGGGGAACTGAAGCTTTCTTT.

This clone was observed a single time. The rearrangement links TRBV27 to TRBJ1-1, with D unresolved. CDR3 length: 14 residues. Trimming took off 8 bases at V and 7 bases at J, with 20 bases between the two ends. CDR1 MNHEY and CDR2 SMNVEV come from the germline V gene (reference sequence). The CDR3 spells CASRSSSGSSEAFF. CDR3 nucleotides: TGTGCCAGCCGAAGCTCGTCTGGTTCCAGTGAAGCTTTCTTT.

The V gene is TRBV7-9, the J gene TRBJ1-4, with D possibly matching TRBD1 (6 bases). Trimming took off 5 bases at V and 14 bases at J, with 24 bases between the two ends. This CDR3 is 15 amino acids long. Germline CDR1 is SEHNR and CDR2 is FQNEAQ (reference sequence). CDR3 sequence: CASSPETGRFERLFF. CDR3 sequence (DNA): TGTGCCAGCAGCCCAGAGACAGGCCGGTTTGAAAGGCTGTTTTTT.

The chain employs TRBV4-2 and TRBJ1-1, with D possibly TRBD1 on 5 matching bases. The CDR3 totals 14 residues. CDR1 and CDR2 (germline): LGHNA, YNFKEQ. The V end was cut by 1 base, the J end by 3 bases, with 9 bases between. The CDR3 DNA reads as TGTGCCAGCAGCCAAGTCCTCAGGGACACTGAAGCTTTCTTT. This encodes CASSQVLRDTEAFF.

V gene TRBV12-3 or TRBV12-4 combines with J gene TRBJ1-6; the match to TRBD1 covers 8 bases. The CDR3 contains 13 residues. V was clipped by 6 bases and J by 7 bases; unmatched bases: 2. The CDR3 sequence is CASRGTGNSPLHF. CDR3 bases: TGTGCCAGCAGGGGGACAGGCAATTCACCCCTCCACTTT.

This rearrangement joins TRBV11-2 to TRBJ2-5; 7 nucleotides align to TRBD2. The germline CDR1 and CDR2 sequences are SGHAT and FQNNGV. The junction had 11 bases not matched to a gene; V was cut back by 5 bases and J by 5 bases. The CDR3 has 15 residues. The CDR3 region has the DNA TGTGCCAGCAGCGACCCGACCCGGGGGGAGGAGACCCAGTACTTC. Translated, it gives CASSDPTRGEETQYF.

The chain uses TRBV5-1 and TRBJ2-2, with 12 bases lining up with TRBD2. The junction had 6 bases not matched to a gene; V was cut back by 6 bases and J by 6 bases. The CDR3 covers 15 residues. The germline V gene has CDR1 SGHRS and CDR2 YFSETQ. The CDR3 region is CASKWRLAGAGELFF. CDR3 coding DNA: TGCGCCAGCAAATGGAGACTAGCGGGGGCCGGGGAGCTGTTTTTT.

CDR3 residues: CASSLMRTDYGYTF. CDR3 sequence (DNA): TGTGCCAGCAGCTTAATGCGGACAGACTATGGCTACACCTTC. The J gene is TRBJ1-2, the V gene TRBV7-3, with a weak D call TRBD1 (6 bases). Germline-derived CDR1 and CDR2 are SGHTA and FQGTGA. Trimming removed 1 base at V and 3 bases at J, with 9 bases between. The CDR3 loop spans 14 amino acids.

The chain carries TRBV9 and TRBJ2-3; possibly TRBD2 for D (5 bases). Germline lookup yields CDR1 SGDLS and CDR2 YYNGEE. This CDR3 spans 14 amino acids. Trimming pared 3 bases from V and 4 bases from J, leaving 12 bases between. CDR3 sequence reads: CASSATSGSDTQYF. Here the CDR3 DNA reads TGTGCCAGCAGCGCCACGAGCGGATCAGATACGCAGTATTTT.

This chain uses TRBV28 with TRBJ1-1; D gene unclear. The V and J ends lost 11 bases and 10 bases respectively, with 20 bases between them. Germline loops: CDR1 MDHEN, CDR2 SYDVKM. CDR3 size: 12 residues. DNA for the CDR3: TGTGCCGTTTACCGGCCCGGGTCGGGAGCTTTCTTT. It yields the protein CAVYRPGSGAFF.

This clone was seen at least ten times. This chain joins TRBV19 and TRBJ1-4, with D unclear. Trimming left V 6 bases short and J 5 bases short, with 10 bases between. This CDR3 spans 13 amino acids. Looked up from germline, CDR1 is LNHDA and CDR2 is SQIVND (reference sequence). The CDR3 DNA reads TGTGCCAGTAGGAGGAACGCGAATGAAAAACTGTTTTTT. Its protein is CASRRNANEKLFF.

This clone was counted once. V usage is TRBV15 and J usage is TRBJ1-1; possible D gene TRBD1, 5 bases. The CDR3 is 13 residues long. V lost 4 bases and J lost 2, with 8 bases in between. Per the germline V gene, CDR1 is LNHNV and CDR2 is YYDKDF (reference sequence). The CDR3 spells CATSIQENTEAFF. CDR3 nucleotides: TGTGCCACCAGCATACAGGAAAACACTGAAGCTTTCTTT.

V usage is TRBV30 and J usage is TRBJ1-2; 7 nucleotides line up with TRBD1. Trimming took 2 bases from V and 4 from J; bases not matched to a gene: 10. This CDR3 spans 15 amino acids. The V gene's germline CDR1 is GTSNPN and CDR2 SVGIG (reference sequence). In DNA, the CDR3 is TGTGCCTGGAGTTTACGGACAGGACCGGGCTATGGCTACACCTTC. Encoded protein: CAWSLRTGPGYGYTF.

The chain links TRBV28 to TRBJ2-7; D is perhaps TRBD1 or TRBD2 (5 bases each). CDR1 is MDHEN and CDR2 is SYDVKM in the germline V gene. Trimming pared 7 bases from V and 2 bases from J, leaving 21 bases between. There are 16 residues in the CDR3. The CDR3: CASKTLTGTETYEQYF. DNA for the CDR3: TGTGCCAGCAAAACCCTAACGGGGACCGAGACCTACGAGCAGTACTTC.

The chain joins TRBV6-1 to TRBJ1-1; perhaps TRBD1 as D (5 bases). V was trimmed by 2 bases and J by 0 bases, leaving 7 bases between them. CDR1 MNHNS and CDR2 SASEGT come from the germline V gene. The CDR3 has 14 residues. The CDR3 DNA is TGTGCCAGCAGTGAACTCAGGGTGAACACTGAAGCTTTCTTT. Its protein is CASSELRVNTEAFF.

The genes are TRBV19 and TRBJ2-7; D is tentatively TRBD1 or TRBD2 (5 bases each). Trimming removed 4 bases at V and 2 bases at J, with 12 bases between. Per the germline V gene, CDR1 is LNHDA and CDR2 is SQIVND (reference sequence). The CDR3 totals 14 residues. The CDR3 is CASSTGWRTYEQYF. The CDR3 coding sequence is TGTGCCAGTAGTACAGGGTGGAGGACCTACGAGCAGTACTTC.

V gene TRBV6-2 or TRBV6-3 combines with J gene TRBJ2-3; TRBD2 matches at 8 bases. The CDR3 is 16 residues long. The V segment lost 6 bases and the J segment 2 bases; nucleotides outside the gene matches: 10. Germline CDR1 and CDR2: MNHEY and SVGEGT. CDR3 amino acids: CASSGPLGLDTDTQYF. Written as DNA, the CDR3 is TGTGCCAGCAGCGGACCACTGGGACTAGACACAGATACGCAGTATTTT.

The rearrangement links TRBV3-1 (or the pseudogene TRBV3-2) to TRBJ1-3; D ambiguous. The CDR3 is made up of 14 amino acids. Trimming cost V 6 bases and J 1 base, with 10 bases left between them. Looked up from germline, CDR1 is LGHDT and CDR2 is YNNKEL (reference sequence). CDR3 nucleotide sequence: TGTGCCAGCAGACCGACCCAATCTGGAAACACCATATATTTT. The encoded protein is CASRPTQSGNTIYF.

This chain connects TRBV5-1 to TRBJ1-5; D ambiguous. Germline V gene lookup returns CDR1 SGHRS and CDR2 YFSETQ. The CDR3 extends over 14 amino acids. The V end was cut by 0 bases, the J end by 3 bases, with 7 bases between. This CDR3 reads CASSLGGINQPQHF. The CDR3 nucleotides are TGCGCCAGCAGCTTGGGAGGGATCAATCAGCCCCAGCATTTT.